This T cell receptor beta chain is drawn from a study of blood T cell repertoires in COVID-19. Study-level information: Samples of COVID-19 (acute and convalescent) were obtained from the United States, Italy and Spain. T cells, B-cell-depleted T cells, or PBMCs supplied cDNA or gDNA.

Original processing methods: Reference gene primer amplification gave nucleated cell count estimates. The repertoire was sequenced with immunoSEQ multiplex PCR; TCRdb's copy has only in-frame clones and lacks some. V, J and clone size derive from that table, while D and trimming were established from the DNA sequence. The data show approximately 100,000 clones, more than 75% seen once. The CDR3 has 14 amino acids. Per germline, CDR1 MGHDK and CDR2 SYGVNS. V shed 11 bases, J shed 8 bases, and the junction held 17 bases outside the gene matches. This chain joins TRBV25-1 and TRBJ1-2, with 7 bases identical to TRBD1. The origin of this receptor is a human donor in a cohort sampled during active COVID-19. The specimen was peripheral blood. CDR3 nucleotides: TGTGCCCCCTCAAAGGGACAGATAAGTTGGGGCTACACCTTC. It specifies CAPSKGQISWGYTF.